This TCR beta chain is from a study of T cells in Graves' hyperthyroidism and ophthalmopathy. RNA transcripts yielded amplified TCR beta CDR3 regions. In the first-round RT-PCR of the TCR CDR3, the HTBI primer set was used. TCRdb analysed the multiplex PCR reads with MiXCR anew, one entry per CDR3 protein. The sample has some 140,000 distinct CDR3 sequences, more than 20% seen once. V lost 1 base and J 2 bases, leaving 11 bases between the germline ends. CDR1 SGHNT and CDR2 YENEEA come from the germline V gene. The CDR3 contains 16 residues. Diagnoses were made from clinical symptoms, serum measures (thyroxine and TRAb), thyroid ultrasound and orbital computed tomography. This clonotype was found many times.

The sequence derives from a woman aged 45-65 years with Graves' hyperthyroidism that later progressed to Graves' ophthalmopathy. The chain has TRBV11-3 and TRBJ2-2; D is uncertain. The sequenced sample consisted of blood. The CDR3 protein is CASSLVAGINTGELFF. The CDR3 DNA follows: TGTGCCAGCAGCTTAGTTGCAGGAATAAACACCGGGGAGCTGTTTTTT.